This T cell receptor (beta chain) was sequenced during a study of spatial heterogeneity in lung cancer. Study conclusions and caveats: Follow-up blood showed ubiquitous expanded tumor TCRs less than blood at resection did.

Regarding this clonotype: Its antigen is undetermined.

Time point given: sample taken at primary tumor resection. Sequencing of whole RNA from tumor, nontumor lung or frozen PBMC involved no sorting. Germline V gives CDR1 SQVTM, CDR2 ANQGSEA. The CDR3 sequence is 12 residues long. V was cut by 3 bases and J by 3 bases, with 8 bases left in between. Carried by each TCR cDNA molecule was a unique molecular identifier. TCRdb re-derived calls from the 5' RACE reads in MiXCR, one entry per CDR3 protein. The repertoire holds 90,000 or so distinct CDR3 sequences, roughly 8.7% seen once, with roughly 7.2% in the top ten. The source is a male donor with early-stage non-small cell lung cancer. The input for sequencing was PBMCs, taken at surgery. This rearrangement joins TRBV29-1 to TRBJ2-5; a weak D match, TRBD1 (6 bases). In DNA, the CDR3 is TGCAGCGTTGAGGGACAAAAAGAGACCCAGTACTTC. This gives the protein CSVEGQKETQYF. Using reference TRBV29-1 and TRBJ2-5 for the parts outside the CDR3, the full variable domain is SAVISQKPSRDICQRGTSLTIQCQVDSQVTMMFWYRQQPGQSLTLIATANQGSEATYESGFVIDKFPISRPNLTFSTLTVSNMSPEDSSIYLCSVEGQKETQYFGPGTRLLVL.